This TCR beta chain was profiled in a study of CD8+ T cells in alopecia areata. A note on this clone: Its specificity is unknown.

The CDR3 is 14 residues long. Germline CDR1 is PRHDT and CDR2 is FYEKMQ (reference sequence). Trimming pared 5 bases from V and 5 bases from J, leaving 15 bases between. Study-wide results and caveats: In scalp samples, resident alphabeta T cells of normal skin are also sequenced.

The authors sorted CD4+ and CD8+ T cells from PBMCs. Sequencing relied on a cDNA template that was reverse transcribed from extracted RNA. Here immunoSEQ multiplex PCR was the method, and the copy in TCRdb shows in-frame clones only, minus some. The sample holds roughly 150,000 clones, more than 45% seen once. The V and J genes are TRBV13 and TRBJ1-1, with D possibly being TRBD1 (6 bases). The sample here was CD8+ T cells sorted from blood, taken at week 0. The sequence came from a human donor with alopecia areata. In DNA form, the CDR3 reads TGTGCCAGCAGCCTACAGGGTCTCGAGACTGAAGCTTTCTTT. Its translation is CASSLQGLETEAFF.